This T cell receptor (beta chain) was identified during a study of human T cells and chemical hapten exposure. This clonotype was detected a few times. The antigen remains unidentified. TCRdb re-derived calls from the RACE reads in MiXCR, one entry per CDR3 protein. Among over 70,000 distinct CDR3 sequences listed, roughly 8.5% were seen once. From germline, CDR1 is SGHNT and CDR2 YYREEE (reference sequence). The CDR3 contains 14 residues. The ends were cut back, 0 bases at V and 4 bases at J, with 10 bases in the middle. The sample's time point: patch test 2, 6 weeks after DPC sensitization. Treatment reported: therapeutic diphenylcyclopropenone sensitization with weekly scalp DPC. Broader study findings: Expanded TCRs grouped into significantly more large CDR3 similarity clusters than controls produced.

The rearrangement links TRBV5-4 to TRBJ1-2; maybe TRBD1 (5 bases). The sample here was whole blood, taken in connection with sensitization to the hapten diphenylcyclopropenone (DPC). The clonotype originates from a woman in her 50s with alopecia areata. Some clones in this sample may be carry-over from other donors' samples. In DNA, the CDR3 is TGTGCCAGCAGCTTGGAGGGGATCCTCTATGGCTACACCTTC. Protein product: CASSLEGILYGYTF.